In its sample, the clone carrying this T cell receptor beta chain was seen once. Antigen unknown. The source of the sample is a study of cytomegalovirus exposure and HLA in healthy donors. Study information: Within an early data release were 80 million to 90 million unique TCRs drawn from HLA-typed donors. General study findings and limits: Later analysis identified several of the most significant clusters that appeared linked to common viral pathogens. Presence/absence analyses assumed roughly uniform sequencing depth across donors, which may not hold. Segments of the TCR beta V type were, in most cases, productive about 87% or about 30% of the time in an earlier analysis.

With 2 bases clipped from V and 6 bases from J, the junction kept 6 bases outside the gene matches. Germline V CDR1 and CDR2: MNHNY, SVGAGI (reference sequence). The CDR3 has 14 residues. PCR primers comprised 60 Vbeta and 13 Jbeta primers. Some clones are missing from TCRdb's copy, which holds only in-frame ones; the method was immunoSEQ multiplex PCR. This sample has 110,000 to 150,000 clones, with roughly three quarters found just once. Source material: PBMCs. This TCR came from a woman aged 45-65 years in good health and CMV-seronegative. The rearrangement uses TRBV6-6 and TRBJ1-2, with 7 nucleotides matching TRBD1. DNA of the CDR3: TGTGCCAGCAGTTACCAAGGGGGCGCCAATGGCTACACCTTC. Its protein is CASSYQGGANGYTF.